This T cell receptor (beta chain) was identified during a study of blood T cell repertoires in COVID-19. J was trimmed by 11 bases and V by 0 bases; bases with no gene match: 6. The CDR3 totals 15 residues. Germline V gene sequence: CDR1 LGHNA, CDR2 YNFKEQ. Sequencing was performed with immunoSEQ multiplex PCR; in TCRdb, only in-frame clones are kept and a portion is missing. This table holds some 65,000 clones, about nine tenths found once. V usage is TRBV4-2 and J usage is TRBJ1-4; 10 nucleotides agree with TRBD1. Sequencing was performed on peripheral blood. The TCR comes from a man aged 45 to 65 with COVID-19, enrolled during active disease. Here the CDR3 DNA reads TGTGCCAGCAGCCAAGATCGGGCGGGACAGGGGAAACTGTTTTTT. It translates to CASSQDRAGQGKLFF.